These 10 T cell receptor beta chains share one sample of origin, sequenced in a study of cytomegalovirus exposure and HLA in healthy donors. The PCR ran on 60 Vbeta and 13 Jbeta primers. Using immunoSEQ multiplex PCR, the repertoire was profiled, and TCRdb retains in-frame clones only, with some absent. The data hold about 110,000 clones, with 55% to 75% observed a single time. Sequenced material: PBMCs. All receptors come from a man between 25 and 39 years old in good health and CMV-seropositive.

The genes are TRBV9 and TRBJ2-5; 8 bases map to TRBD2. With V trimmed by 3 bases and J by 5 bases, 9 bases remained unmatched. Germline-derived CDR1 and CDR2 are SGDLS and YYNGEE. This CDR3 comprises 15 residues. The CDR3 DNA sequence: TGTGCCAGCAGCGGAGCGGGGGCCCGAAGGGAGACCCAGTACTTC. Its protein is CASSGAGARRETQYF.

The CDR3 DNA follows: TGTGCCAGCAGCCCGGGGACAGGGGCCCCATATAGCAATCAGCCCCAGCATTTT. Translating gives CASSPGTGAPYSNQPQHF. This rearrangement joins TRBV7-2 to TRBJ1-5; 10 bases agree with TRBD1. Trimming removed 5 bases from V and 0 bases from J; junction bases left unmatched: 10. This CDR3 contains 18 residues. Germline lookup yields CDR1 SGHTA and CDR2 FQGNSA.

The chain is built from TRBV6-6 and TRBJ2-3; 10 bases line up with TRBD2. V was clipped by 10 bases and J by 5 bases; unmatched bases: 15. CDR3 size: 16 residues. In germline, CDR1 is MNHNY, CDR2 SVGAGI (reference sequence). The CDR3 DNA reads as TGTGCCACCCTTCGACCGAGCGGGGGGGCCAGAGATACGCAGTATTTT. Protein product: CATLRPSGGARDTQYF.

The gene calls are TRBV6-6 and TRBJ2-7; 7 bases agree with TRBD1. The length of the CDR3 is 15 residues. Germline-derived CDR1 and CDR2 are MNHNY and SVGAGI (reference sequence). The V segment lost 2 bases and the J segment 3 bases; nucleotides outside the gene matches: 7. CDR3 residues: CASSYVTGSSYEQYF. The CDR3 region has the DNA TGTGCCAGCAGTTACGTGACAGGGTCAAGCTACGAGCAGTACTTC.

This clone occurred a few times. The chain couples TRBV6-5 to TRBJ2-7; 8 bases align to TRBD1. There are 16 residues in the CDR3. The trim removed 0 bases at V and 3 bases at J, leaving 7 bases unmatched. Germline V lookup: CDR1 MNHEY, CDR2 SVGAGI. CDR3 protein: CASSYSSGTGGYEQYF. DNA for the CDR3: TGTGCCAGCAGTTACTCCTCCGGGACAGGTGGCTACGAGCAGTACTTC.

Only a few counts were recorded for this clone. This chain uses TRBV27 with TRBJ1-6; D remains ambiguous. V was pared by 6 bases and J by 5 bases, with 8 bases between. Germline lookup yields CDR1 MNHEY and CDR2 SMNVEV (reference sequence). The length of the CDR3 is 13 residues. CDR3 DNA: TGTGCCAGCAGGACTCTCAATAATTCACCCCTCCACTTT. Translated, it gives CASRTLNNSPLHF.

The chain joins TRBV11-2 to TRBJ1-2, with TRBD1 matching over 7 bases. The germline V gene encodes CDR1 SGHAT and CDR2 FQNNGV. The CDR3 runs 16 residues. The J segment lost 6 bases and the V segment lost 4 bases, leaving 14 bases of the junction unmatched. The CDR3 protein is CASSSFLEEGAHGYTF. The CDR3 coding sequence is TGTGCCAGCAGCTCATTCCTGGAGGAGGGGGCCCATGGCTACACCTTC.

This clone was seen just once. The chain joins TRBV7-9 to TRBJ2-2; no reliable D call. Between the trimmed V and J ends, which lost 4 bases and 4 bases, there was a span of 16 bases. The CDR3 runs to 16 residues. CDR1 is SEHNR and CDR2 is FQNEAQ in the germline V gene (reference sequence). CDR3 bases: TGTGCCAGCAGCTCCATCCGGGTTGTGCCCACCGGGGAGCTGTTTTTT. Translation: CASSSIRVVPTGELFF.

This chain joins TRBV21-1 and TRBJ1-2; the DNA was not used to check the table's D call, TRBD1. TRBV21-1 is a pseudogene. The CDR3 length is 18 residues. CDR3 sequence reads: CASTPTGALRPYNYGYTF. CDR3 DNA: TGTGCCAGCACACCGACAGGGGCCTTACGACCTTATAACTATGGCTACACCTTC.

CDR3 nucleotide sequence: TGTGCCAGCAGCTTAGGACTGATCCAAGAGACCCAGTACTTC. It codes for CASSLGLIQETQYF. The chain carries TRBV11-2 and TRBJ2-5; D is unclear. Trimming shortened V by 1 base and J by 1 base, and 7 bases separated the two germline ends. Germline lookup yields CDR1 SGHAT and CDR2 FQNNGV. The length of the CDR3 is 14 residues.